A single sample gave rise to the 14 T cell receptor beta chains below, sequenced in a study of blood T cell repertoires in COVID-19. This table comes from immunoSEQ multiplex PCR, and its TCRdb copy is limited to in-frame clones, with some not included. The sample contains under 250,000 clones, roughly 84% of which appear only once. The specimen was peripheral blood. Receptors were obtained from a woman of 80 years or more with acute or convalescent COVID-19.

The J gene is TRBJ1-4, the V gene TRBV4-1; D is possibly TRBD1 (6 bases). Germline CDR1 and CDR2: MGHRA and YSYEKL. Trimming took 3 bases from V and 2 from J, leaving 13 bases between them. The CDR3 length is 16 residues. CDR3 region: CASSHNREATNEKLFF. The CDR3 nucleotides are TGCGCCAGCAGCCACAACAGGGAAGCGACTAATGAAAAACTGTTTTTT.

V is TRBV10-3 and J is TRBJ1-6, with D perhaps matching TRBD1 (5 bases). Germline V gives CDR1 ENHRY, CDR2 SYGVKD. V was cut by 5 bases and J by 5 bases, with 10 bases left in between. This CDR3 region has 14 residues. Here the CDR3 reads CAISLGGDNSPLHF. CDR3 nucleotide sequence: TGTGCCATCAGTCTGGGGGGTGATAATTCACCCCTCCACTTT.

The rearrangement uses TRBV11-3 and TRBJ2-7; weak D call: TRBD1 (6 bases). V lost 1 base and J lost 6, with 10 bases in between. This CDR3 has 13 amino acids. In germline, CDR1 is SGHNT, CDR2 YENEEA. The chain's CDR3 is CASSLGRDTEQYF. The CDR3 DNA sequence: TGTGCCAGCAGCTTAGGACGGGACACCGAGCAGTACTTC.

This chain joins TRBV7-9 and TRBJ1-1, with 7 bases that match TRBD1. The CDR3 consists of 13 residues. Per germline, CDR1 SEHNR and CDR2 FQNEAQ (reference sequence). Trimming removed 5 bases from V and 6 bases from J; junction bases left unmatched: 6. The CDR3 sequence is CASSPGTASEAFF. DNA of the CDR3: TGTGCCAGCAGCCCCGGGACAGCTTCTGAAGCTTTCTTT.

The chain joins TRBV5-4 to TRBJ2-7; D is possibly TRBD1 (6 bases). Germline lookup yields CDR1 SGHNT and CDR2 YYREEE (reference sequence). The germline V and J ends were trimmed by 0 bases and 4 bases, with 14 bases remaining between them. The CDR3 loop spans 15 amino acids. The CDR3 here is CASSLVGAVAYEQYF. The CDR3 nucleotides are TGTGCCAGCAGCTTGGTGGGGGCTGTAGCGTACGAGCAGTACTTC. The full variable domain, its missing parts supplied by reference TRBV5-4 and TRBJ2-7, is ETGVTQSPTHLIKTRGQQVTLRCSSQSGHNTVSWYQQALGQGPQFIFQYYREEENGRGNFPPRFSGLQFPNYSSELNVNALELDDSALYLCASSLVGAVAYEQYFGPGTRLTVT.

V gene TRBV9 combines with J gene TRBJ2-6; no reliable D call. There are 17 residues in the CDR3. Trimming removed 3 bases at V and 0 bases at J, with 13 bases between. Germline CDR1 reads SGDLS; CDR2 reads YYNGEE. The CDR3 DNA reads as TGTGCCAGCAGCGCCACCCGGTATACCTCTGGGGCCAACGTCCTGACTTTC. Protein sequence: CASSATRYTSGANVLTF.

CDR3 in amino acids: CASSDRKNTEAFF. CDR3 sequence (DNA): TGTGCCAGCAGTGATAGAAAGAACACTGAAGCTTTCTTT. The chain has TRBV25-1 and TRBJ1-1; D is unclear. V was trimmed by 3 bases and J by 1 base, leaving 6 bases between them. Germline V gene sequence: CDR1 MGHDK, CDR2 SYGVNS. The CDR3 consists of 13 residues.

V and J are TRBV29-1 and TRBJ1-2; no firm D call. Trimming removed 8 bases at V and 0 bases at J, with 16 bases between. Germline CDR1 and CDR2: SQVTM and ANQGSEA. There are 14 residues in the CDR3. The CDR3 spells CSSILPGTNYGYTF. The CDR3 DNA follows: TGCAGCTCAATTCTACCCGGGACTAACTATGGCTACACCTTC.

The chain joins TRBV4-3 to TRBJ2-5; 15 positions match TRBD2. This CDR3 region has 17 residues. Germline-derived CDR1 and CDR2 are LGHNA and YSLEER. V was clipped by 4 bases and J by 1 base; unmatched bases: 4. The CDR3 DNA reads as TGCGCCAGCAGCCGGGGACTAGCGGGGGGTTTCCAAGAGACCCAGTACTTC. It is translated as CASSRGLAGGFQETQYF.

This rearrangement joins TRBV7-3 to TRBJ1-2; 9 bases match TRBD1. Germline V CDR1 and CDR2: SGHTA, FQGTGA. V lost 5 bases, J lost 8 bases, and 9 bases stayed unmatched. The CDR3 totals 14 residues. CDR3 amino acids: CASSESGTGQGYTF. CDR3 coding DNA: TGTGCCAGCAGCGAGTCCGGGACAGGGCAGGGCTACACCTTC.

This chain connects TRBV10-3 to TRBJ1-5; D may be TRBD1 (5 bases). The CDR3 is 15 residues long. From germline, CDR1 is ENHRY and CDR2 SYGVKD. V was clipped by 0 bases and J by 5 bases, with 11 bases between them. The CDR3 sequence is CAISESGGFDQPQHF. The CDR3 bases are TGTGCCATCAGTGAGTCCGGGGGGTTCGATCAGCCCCAGCATTTT.

The chain links TRBV7-2 to TRBJ2-1; 13 bases fit TRBD2. Germline assignment: CDR1 SGHTA and CDR2 FQGNSA. V shed 4 bases, J shed 5 bases, and the junction held 5 bases outside the gene matches. This CDR3 spans 16 amino acids. The CDR3 coding sequence is TGTGCCAGCAGCTCACCGGGACTAGCGGGGCACAATGAGCAGTTCTTC. Amino acids: CASSSPGLAGHNEQFF.

The rearrangement joins TRBV28 to TRBJ1-2, with D maybe TRBD1 (6 bases). This CDR3 region has 11 residues. Trimming took 11 bases from V and 8 from J, leaving 15 bases between them. In germline, CDR1 is MDHEN, CDR2 SYDVKM. CDR3: CALTTGGGYTF. Written as DNA, the CDR3 is TGTGCCCTCACCACGGGGGGCGGCTACACCTTC.

V usage is TRBV5-1 and J usage is TRBJ2-5; 7 bases align to TRBD1. Germline V lookup: CDR1 SGHRS, CDR2 YFSETQ. This CDR3 has 15 residues. Unmatched junction bases numbered 7, after V lost 0 bases and J lost 5 bases. CDR3 nucleotides: TGCGCCAGCAGCTTGGAGCACAGGGGAACGGAGACCCAGTACTTC. Amino acid sequence: CASSLEHRGTETQYF.